The present T cell receptor (beta chain) was sequenced within a study of shared clonotypes between healthy human individuals. Some clones are missing from TCRdb's copy, which holds only in-frame ones; the method was immunoSEQ multiplex PCR. The table shows about 520,000 clones, with around four fifths occurring only once. Trimming removed 4 bases from V and 12 bases from J; junction bases left unmatched: 15. Germline assignment: CDR1 SGHNT and CDR2 YYREEE (reference sequence). The CDR3 extends over 17 amino acids. This sequence originates from a woman in her forties in good health. Some clones in this sample may be carry-over from other donors' samples. Sequenced input: PBMCs. The gene calls are TRBV5-4 and TRBJ2-1; 14 bases fit TRBD2. CDR3 bases: TGTGCCAGCAGCCCGGGACTAGCGGGAGACACCCTCTCTGGGCAGTTCTTC. Its translation: CASSPGLAGDTLSGQFF.